A selection of T cell receptor beta chains follows, all from one sample in a study of blood T cells in healthy people across ages. Each CDR3 protein is one row after TCRdb ran MiXCR on the 5' RACE reads. Here the sample spans hundreds of thousands of distinct CDR3 sequences, 49% being singletons. The source material was blood. All receptors come from an older woman in good health. CDR3s include the opening cysteine and the closing phenylalanine or tryptophan. The order of the fields is clone size, V gene, D gene, J gene, CDR3 DNA, CDR3 protein. D genes are given only for firm matches. Clone size is not always given. Where it is, it says once, few, many or a class for expanded clones.

abundance: -
v_gene: TRBV15
d_gene: -
j_gene: TRBJ2-7
CDR3nt: TGTGCCACCAGCAGAGGGGGGGACTTCTACGAGCAGTACTTC
CDR3aa: CATSRGGDFYEQYF

abundance: few
v_gene: TRBV7-2
d_gene: -
j_gene: TRBJ1-4
CDR3nt: TGTGCCAGCAGCGTCGGACTGTTTGAAAAACTGTTTTTT
CDR3aa: CASSVGLFEKLFF

abundance: -
v_gene: TRBV5-8
d_gene: -
j_gene: TRBJ2-2
CDR3nt: TGTGCCAGCAGCTCGGGGGTGCGCTACACCGGGGAGCTGTTTTTT
CDR3aa: CASSSGVRYTGELFF

abundance: -
v_gene: TRBV7-3
d_gene: -
j_gene: TRBJ1-1
CDR3nt: TGTGCCAGCAGCTTAGACGGGGAGGGTACTGAAGCTTTCTTT
CDR3aa: CASSLDGEGTEAFF

abundance: few
v_gene: TRBV20-1
d_gene: -
j_gene: TRBJ1-4
CDR3nt: TGCAGTGCTAGGGACCCTTCCAATAATGAAAAACTGTTTTTT
CDR3aa: CSARDPSNNEKLFF

abundance: -
v_gene: TRBV10-3
d_gene: TRBD1
j_gene: TRBJ2-3
CDR3nt: TGTGCCATCCGCACTGGACAGGGGACAGATACGCAGTATTTT
CDR3aa: CAIRTGQGTDTQYF

abundance: -
v_gene: TRBV29-1
d_gene: -
j_gene: TRBJ2-1
CDR3nt: TGCAGCGTTGACTGGGACCGTAGCTCCTACAATGAGCAGGTCTTC
CDR3aa: CSVDWDRSSYNEQVF

abundance: few
v_gene: TRBV29-1
d_gene: TRBD1
j_gene: TRBJ2-5
CDR3nt: TGCAGCGGGGACAGGGGAGCGGAGACCCAGTACTTC
CDR3aa: CSGDRGAETQYF

abundance: few
v_gene: TRBV20-1
d_gene: TRBD2
j_gene: TRBJ2-5
CDR3nt: TGCAGTGCTAGAGATCGGTTGCGGGAGGGCCGGAAGACCCAGTACTTC
CDR3aa: CSARDRLREGRKTQYF

abundance: -
v_gene: TRBV20-1
d_gene: -
j_gene: TRBJ2-5
CDR3nt: TGCAGTGCCGAGCAAGAGACCCAGTACTTC
CDR3aa: CSAEQETQYF

abundance: -
v_gene: TRBV20-1
d_gene: -
j_gene: TRBJ2-7
CDR3nt: TGCAGTGCTAGCCGGGACGCCGGACGGGAGCAGTACTTC
CDR3aa: CSASRDAGREQYF

abundance: -
v_gene: TRBV7-9
d_gene: -
j_gene: TRBJ1-2
CDR3nt: TGTGCCAGCAGCTTATCCCCCGACAGGCCGGACTATGGCTACACCTTC
CDR3aa: CASSLSPDRPDYGYTF

abundance: -
v_gene: TRBV7-9
d_gene: TRBD1
j_gene: TRBJ2-5
CDR3nt: TGTGCCAGCAGCATCAGGGGGCGAGAGACCCAGTACTTC
CDR3aa: CASSIRGRETQYF

abundance: -
v_gene: TRBV29-1
d_gene: -
j_gene: TRBJ1-1
CDR3nt: TGCAGCGTTGAATCCCAACGCCTCCAAACTGCTGAAGCTTTCTTT
CDR3aa: CSVESQRLQTAEAFF

abundance: few
v_gene: TRBV15
d_gene: TRBD2
j_gene: TRBJ2-1
CDR3nt: TGTGCCACCAGCAGAGAGGCTAGCGGGTGGGGTCAATCCTACAATGAGCAGTTCTTC
CDR3aa: CATSREASGWGQSYNEQFF

abundance: -
v_gene: TRBV29-1
d_gene: -
j_gene: TRBJ2-5
CDR3nt: TGCAGCGTTGGTGACTACTACAATGAGCAGTACTTC
CDR3aa: CSVGDYYNEQYF

abundance: -
v_gene: TRBV5-1
d_gene: -
j_gene: TRBJ2-3
CDR3nt: TGCGCCAGCAGCCTCGACTCGCCTCGTGATTCAGATACGCAGTATTTT
CDR3aa: CASSLDSPRDSDTQYF

abundance: -
v_gene: TRBV7-8
d_gene: -
j_gene: TRBJ1-1
CDR3nt: TGTGCCAGCAGCCAGGGTCCTGCAGGCCCGAACACTGAAGCTTTCTTT
CDR3aa: CASSQGPAGPNTEAFF

abundance: -
v_gene: TRBV12-3/TRBV12-4
d_gene: -
j_gene: TRBJ1-1
CDR3nt: TGTGCCAGCAGCCGATCGGACACCCAAGCTTTCTTT
CDR3aa: CASSRSDTQAFF

abundance: few
v_gene: TRBV12-3/TRBV12-4
d_gene: TRBD2
j_gene: TRBJ2-3
CDR3nt: TGTGCCAGCGGGGGGACTAGCTGGTCCGATACGCAGTATTTT
CDR3aa: CASGGTSWSDTQYF

abundance: -
v_gene: TRBV7-3
d_gene: -
j_gene: TRBJ1-1
CDR3nt: TGTGCCAGCAGGTCTACAGGTGACACTGAAGCTTTCTTT
CDR3aa: CASRSTGDTEAFF

abundance: -
v_gene: TRBV12-3/TRBV12-4
d_gene: -
j_gene: TRBJ2-3
CDR3nt: TGTGCCAGCACCCTCGACGGCACAGATACGCAGTATTTT
CDR3aa: CASTLDGTDTQYF

abundance: -
v_gene: TRBV25-1
d_gene: TRBD2
j_gene: TRBJ2-1
CDR3nt: TGTGCCAGCAGTCTTGGGACTAGCGGGAGACTCGATGAGCAGTTCTTC
CDR3aa: CASSLGTSGRLDEQFF

abundance: few
v_gene: TRBV7-9
d_gene: -
j_gene: TRBJ2-4
CDR3nt: TGTGCCAGCAACCGGTGGGGGGCCAAAAACATTCAGTACTTC
CDR3aa: CASNRWGAKNIQYF

abundance: -
v_gene: TRBV7-9
d_gene: TRBD2
j_gene: TRBJ2-5
CDR3nt: TGTGCCAGCAGCTACATCCCAGCTAGCGGGGACCAAGAGACCCAGTACTTC
CDR3aa: CASSYIPASGDQETQYF

abundance: few
v_gene: TRBV7-2
d_gene: -
j_gene: TRBJ2-1
CDR3nt: TGTGCCAGCAGCCGGACTCAAGTAGTTCTAGAGCAGTTCTTC
CDR3aa: CASSRTQVVLEQFF

abundance: -
v_gene: TRBV29-1
d_gene: -
j_gene: TRBJ2-1
CDR3nt: TGCAGCGTTGAAGCTAGCTCCTACAATGAGCAGTTCTTC
CDR3aa: CSVEASSYNEQFF

abundance: -
v_gene: TRBV28
d_gene: -
j_gene: TRBJ2-2
CDR3nt: TGTGCCAGCAGTTTCGCTAGGATGGGAATTGGACCCGGGGAGCTGTTTTTT
CDR3aa: CASSFARMGIGPGELFF

abundance: few
v_gene: TRBV18
d_gene: -
j_gene: TRBJ2-7
CDR3nt: TGTGCCAGCTCGCGGCTGGAGGGTGGAGAGCAGTACTTC
CDR3aa: CASSRLEGGEQYF

abundance: few
v_gene: TRBV20-1
d_gene: TRBD2
j_gene: TRBJ2-7
CDR3nt: TGCAGTGCTTGGACTAGCGGTTACCCCTACGAGCAGTACTTC
CDR3aa: CSAWTSGYPYEQYF

abundance: few
v_gene: TRBV10-3
d_gene: TRBD2
j_gene: TRBJ2-1
CDR3nt: TGTGCCTCGGCCAGCGGGAGGGCCAACAGTGAGCAGTTCTTC
CDR3aa: CASASGRANSEQFF

abundance: -
v_gene: TRBV12-3/TRBV12-4
d_gene: -
j_gene: TRBJ1-5
CDR3nt: TGTGCCAGCAGCCATTCTTCTCAGCCCCAGCATTTT
CDR3aa: CASSHSSQPQHF

abundance: -
v_gene: TRBV7-8
d_gene: TRBD2
j_gene: TRBJ2-7
CDR3nt: TGTGCCAGCAGCTTAGGTCTAGCGGGAGGGTTACACGAGCAGTACTTC
CDR3aa: CASSLGLAGGLHEQYF

abundance: -
v_gene: TRBV9
d_gene: -
j_gene: TRBJ2-7
CDR3nt: TGTGCCAGCAGCGTATCCAGCGGCGCCTACGAGCAGTACTTC
CDR3aa: CASSVSSGAYEQYF

abundance: once
v_gene: TRBV7-2
d_gene: TRBD2
j_gene: TRBJ2-7
CDR3nt: TGTGCCAGCGGCTTAGGCCCTAGCGGGAGCTACGAGCAGTACTTC
CDR3aa: CASGLGPSGSYEQYF

abundance: -
v_gene: TRBV9
d_gene: -
j_gene: TRBJ1-2
CDR3nt: TGTGCCAGCAGCCTCAGGGATGGGGCCCGTGGCTACACCTTC
CDR3aa: CASSLRDGARGYTF

abundance: -
v_gene: TRBV6-5
d_gene: -
j_gene: TRBJ2-7
CDR3nt: TGTGCCAGCAGTTACAAGCCTAGTCCCCTCTACGAGCAGTACTTC
CDR3aa: CASSYKPSPLYEQYF

abundance: few
v_gene: TRBV2
d_gene: -
j_gene: TRBJ2-6
CDR3nt: TGTGCCAGCACCCTGACAGCGAGCTCTGGGGCCAACGTCCTGACTTTC
CDR3aa: CASTLTASSGANVLTF

abundance: few
v_gene: TRBV5-5
d_gene: -
j_gene: TRBJ2-7
CDR3nt: TGTGCCAGCAGCTTGGTTGCACAGCATTACGAGCAGTACTTC
CDR3aa: CASSLVAQHYEQYF

abundance: -
v_gene: TRBV7-8
d_gene: -
j_gene: TRBJ2-2
CDR3nt: TGTGCCAGCAGCTTATATTTTTCGCGAGGTGGGGCGAACACCGGGGAGCTGTTTTTT
CDR3aa: CASSLYFSRGGANTGELFF

abundance: few
v_gene: TRBV12-3/TRBV12-4
d_gene: TRBD1
j_gene: TRBJ2-7
CDR3nt: TGTGCCAGCAGTTTAGATACCAGGGGGCCCTACGAGCAGTACTTC
CDR3aa: CASSLDTRGPYEQYF

abundance: few
v_gene: TRBV29-1
d_gene: -
j_gene: TRBJ2-2
CDR3nt: TGCAGCGTTGAAGTCAGAAACACCGGGGAGCTGTTTTTT
CDR3aa: CSVEVRNTGELFF

abundance: -
v_gene: TRBV4-3
d_gene: TRBD1
j_gene: TRBJ1-6
CDR3nt: TGCGCCAGCAGCCAAGATTCCAGGGACAGAGCCTCACCCCTCCACTTT
CDR3aa: CASSQDSRDRASPLHF